This TCR beta chain was sequenced in a study of CD8+CD57+ T cells in acquired aplastic anemia (dated by TCRdb to the late 2010s). With regard to the full study: DNA extracted from sorted CD4+ and CD8+ cells had a mean of roughly 3 ug, with a range of about 0.18 to 27.4 ug. Mean read counts for healthy donor samples were 10 million to 10.8 million for CD4+ cells and some 11 million for CD8+ cells. Broader findings and caveats from the paper: Over 25 CD8+ CDR3 sequences were found in both patients and controls but appeared to be highly expressed in patients and within the immunodominant clones of the patients. Between patients and healthy controls, no significant difference in CD8+ Simpson's diversity was found (P=0.060).

A distance of 8 bases separates the germline ends of V and J, which lose 1 base and 4 bases respectively. CDR1 and CDR2 were assigned from the germline V gene as SGHTA and FQGNSA. From cysteine to phenylalanine, the CDR3 is 14 amino acids long. The entry retains the CDR3 DNA only, 42 bases that are in frame from base 1. TCR repertoires of sorted CD4+ and CD8+ blood T cells from severe aplastic anemia patients and healthy subjects were deep-sequenced in the study. Ficoll-Paque density gradient centrifugation was used to isolate peripheral blood mononuclear cells. Before DNA extraction, CD4+ and CD8+ T cells were sorted with FACS or magnetic beads. Profiling of TCR beta VDJ combinations and CDR3 sequences used genomic DNA as the template. An Illumina HiSeq 2000 was used for TCR repertoire sequencing. Per the authors' processing: TRBV/TRBJ rearrangement plots, CDR3 size and DJ length profiles, and Simpson's diversity index were used to evaluate the repertoires. Whichever DNA sequence was most abundant in the deep sequencing data was defined as the immunodominant clone. CDR3 amino acid sequences were checked for sharing across subjects and were also compared against the VDJdb database and published repertoires. The public sequencing data were trimmed at Q25 with fastp and processed into clonotypes with MiXCR by TCRdb, which kept only in-frame beta chains. Each CDR3 protein gets just one entry, which takes the most common genes and DNA from the rows behind it. The V and J calls, along with clone size, are taken from TCRdb and not from the paper's own processing. The sample table lists about 180,000 distinct CDR3 sequences, approximately 45% of them with a count of one. Under 3% of the sample rests with the top ten.

This clonotype has more than one count but fewer than ten. Its cognate antigen has yet to be identified. Base qualities are missing; no much larger clone stands one base away. The sequence joins TRBV7-2 to TRBJ1-5; no D gene is confidently identified. Specimen: sorted CD4+, CD8+, or CD8+CD57+ T cells (not recorded which) from PBMCs. This TCR was recovered from a human donor in good health. This receptor has the CDR3 CASSLGDKNQPQHF. In nucleotide form, the sequence is TGTGCCAGCAGCTTAGGAGACAAAAATCAGCCCCAGCATTTT.